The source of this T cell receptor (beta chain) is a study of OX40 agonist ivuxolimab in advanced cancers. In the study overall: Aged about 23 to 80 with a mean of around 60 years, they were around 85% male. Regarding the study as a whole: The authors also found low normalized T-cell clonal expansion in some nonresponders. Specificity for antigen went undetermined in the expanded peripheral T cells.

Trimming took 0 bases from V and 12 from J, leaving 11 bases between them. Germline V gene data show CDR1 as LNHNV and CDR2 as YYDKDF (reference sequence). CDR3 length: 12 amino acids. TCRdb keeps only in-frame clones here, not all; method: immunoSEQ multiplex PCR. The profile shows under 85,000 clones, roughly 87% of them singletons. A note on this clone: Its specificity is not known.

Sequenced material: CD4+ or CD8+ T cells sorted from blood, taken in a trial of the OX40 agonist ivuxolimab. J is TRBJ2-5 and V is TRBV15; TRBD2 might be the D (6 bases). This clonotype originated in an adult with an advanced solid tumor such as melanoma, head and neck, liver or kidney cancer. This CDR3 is CATSRDRLVEYF. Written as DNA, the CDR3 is TGTGCCACCAGCAGAGATCGACTAGTGGAGTACTTC.